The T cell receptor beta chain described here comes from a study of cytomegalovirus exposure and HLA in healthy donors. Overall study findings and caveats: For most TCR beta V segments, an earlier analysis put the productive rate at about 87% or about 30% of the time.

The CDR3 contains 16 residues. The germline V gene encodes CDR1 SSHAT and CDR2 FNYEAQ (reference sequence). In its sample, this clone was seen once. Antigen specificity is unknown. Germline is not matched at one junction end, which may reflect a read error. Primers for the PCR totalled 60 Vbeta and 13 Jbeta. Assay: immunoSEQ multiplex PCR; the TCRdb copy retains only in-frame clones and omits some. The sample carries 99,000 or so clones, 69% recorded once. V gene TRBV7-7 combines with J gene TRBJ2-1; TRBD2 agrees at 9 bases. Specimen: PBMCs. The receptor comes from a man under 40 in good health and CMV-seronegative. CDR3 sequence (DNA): TGTGCTAGCAGCTCCGGACTAGCGAGCTCCTACAATGAGCAGTTCTTC. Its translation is CASSSGLASSYNEQFF.